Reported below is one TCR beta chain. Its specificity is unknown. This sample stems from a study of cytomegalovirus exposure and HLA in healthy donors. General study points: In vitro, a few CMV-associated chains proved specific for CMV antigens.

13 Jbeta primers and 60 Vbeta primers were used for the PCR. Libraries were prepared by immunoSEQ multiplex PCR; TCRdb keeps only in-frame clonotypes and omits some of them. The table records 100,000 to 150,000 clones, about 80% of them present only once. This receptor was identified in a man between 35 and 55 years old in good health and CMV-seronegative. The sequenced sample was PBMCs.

CDR3 loop: CASSFISTGAAGHTEAFF. The CDR3 DNA follows: TGCGCCAGCAGCTTTATCTCGACAGGGGCCGCGGGGCACACTGAAGCTTTCTTT. The genes are TRBV5-1 and TRBJ1-1, with 8 bases matching TRBD1. After removal of 2 bases from V and 3 bases from J, the junction contained 15 bases not matched to a gene. The CDR3 length is 18 residues. Germline V gene lookup returns CDR1 SGHRS and CDR2 YFSETQ. Drawing the rest from reference TRBV5-1 and TRBJ1-1, the complete variable domain is KAGVTQTPRYLIKTRGQQVTLSCSPISGHRSVSWYQQTPGQGLQFLFEYFSETQRNKGNFPGRFSGRQFSNSRSEMNVSTLELGDSALYLCASSFISTGAAGHTEAFFGQGTRLTVV.